The rows below give T cell receptor beta chains drawn from one sample of a study of early T cells in non-severe SARS-CoV-2 infection. From the 5' RACE reads, TCRdb called clonotypes with MiXCR, one entry per CDR3 protein. The sample shows under 70,000 distinct CDR3 sequences, about 8% of them seen only once. The sample was whole blood, taken at baseline. The source is an adult who was a healthcare worker with PCR-confirmed SARS-CoV-2 infection or an uninfected control (not recorded which). Each CDR3 is given with its conserved first and last residue. Fields, in order: J gene, CDR3 length, V gene, CDR3 protein.

TRBJ2-3	17	TRBV29-1	CSVGVVGAAEPTDTQYF
TRBJ1-1	14	TRBV12-3/TRBV12-4	CASKQTGENTEAFF
TRBJ1-1	13	TRBV12-3/TRBV12-4	CASSKTGATEAFF
TRBJ2-3	16	TRBV20-1	CSARGSRGVTTDTQYF
TRBJ2-1	15	TRBV7-9	CASSQGSLHRNEQFF
TRBJ2-7	14	TRBV27	CASRPLARTYEQYF
TRBJ2-3	14	TRBV2	CASRPGQPTDTQYF
TRBJ1-5	14	TRBV30	CAWGTDLSNQPQHF
TRBJ2-5	17	TRBV27	CATRGASGRAGQETQYF
TRBJ2-3	15	TRBV24-1	CATSGWGGSTDTQYF
TRBJ2-6	15	TRBV7-2	CASSSTRTGANVLTF
TRBJ2-5	15	TRBV7-2	CASSLEGQGAMGQYF
TRBJ1-2	14	TRBV13	CASSLQGARYGYTF
TRBJ2-1	12	TRBV12-3/TRBV12-4	CASRSAYNEQFF
TRBJ2-1	14	TRBV28	CASSLAGGRDEQFF
TRBJ2-7	14	TRBV15	CATSRDTGVYEQYF